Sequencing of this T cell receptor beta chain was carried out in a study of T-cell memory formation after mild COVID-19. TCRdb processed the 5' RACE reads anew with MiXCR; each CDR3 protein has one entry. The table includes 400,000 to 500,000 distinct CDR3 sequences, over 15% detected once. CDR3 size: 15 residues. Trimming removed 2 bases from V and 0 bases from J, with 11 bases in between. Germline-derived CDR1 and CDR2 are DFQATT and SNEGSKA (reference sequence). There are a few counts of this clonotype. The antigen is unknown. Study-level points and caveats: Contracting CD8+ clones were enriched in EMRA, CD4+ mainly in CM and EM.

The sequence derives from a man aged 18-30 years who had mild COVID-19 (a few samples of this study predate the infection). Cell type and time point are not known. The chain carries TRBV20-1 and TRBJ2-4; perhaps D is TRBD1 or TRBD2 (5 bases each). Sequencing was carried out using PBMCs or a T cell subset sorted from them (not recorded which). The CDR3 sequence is CSARIPGLAKNIQYF. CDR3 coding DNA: TGCAGTGCTAGAATCCCGGGGCTAGCCAAAAACATTCAGTACTTC.